This is a list of T cell receptor beta chains from one sample in a study of T cell responses to AZD1222 COVID-19 vaccine. Some clones are missing from TCRdb's copy, which holds only in-frame ones; the method was immunoSEQ multiplex PCR. The sample carries about 53,000 clones, roughly 84% recorded once. Material: peripheral blood, obtained on day 0 of AZD1222 vaccination. All receptors derive from an adult in good health. CDR3s include the opening cysteine and the closing phenylalanine or tryptophan. The D gene is left open where the match is weak. Part of the rows lack a size; the others show once, few, many or a class for expanded clones.

J | D | V | size | DNA | CDR3
TRBJ1-5 | - | TRBV20-1 | - | TGCAGTGCTAGTTTACAGACGTGGCAGCCCCAGCATTTT | CSASLQTWQPQHF
TRBJ1-2 | - | TRBV27 | few | TGTGCCAGCAGGGACAGTAAGAGGGGGGCTAACTATGGCTACACCTTC | CASRDSKRGANYGYTF
TRBJ1-3 | - | TRBV5-8 | - | TGTGCCAGCAGCGTGACCCGGCTTCCCGGGGATTTT | CASSVTRLPGDF
TRBJ1-4 | - | TRBV24-1 | - | TGTGCCACCAGTGGGGGTGGACAGCTTAATGAAAAACTGTTTTTT | CATSGGGQLNEKLFF
TRBJ2-7 | TRBD2 | TRBV14 | - | TGTGCCAGCAGCCAATCTAGCGGGAGATCTCTCAACCTCTACGAGCAGTACTTC | CASSQSSGRSLNLYEQYF
TRBJ1-5 | TRBD1 | TRBV7-2 | - | TGTGCCAGCAGCTTAGATACGACAGGGCGCAATCAGCCCCAGCATTTT | CASSLDTTGRNQPQHF
TRBJ2-3 | - | TRBV7-6 | - | TGTGCCAGCAGCTTACAACAGGGAAACACAGATACGCAGTATTTT | CASSLQQGNTDTQYF
TRBJ1-4 | - | TRBV28 | - | TGTGCCAGCGGTCGGCCGGCAACTAATGAAAAACTGTTTTTT | CASGRPATNEKLFF
TRBJ2-2 | - | TRBV4-1 | - | TGCGCCAGCAGCCACGCCTGGGACACCGGGGAGCTGTTTTTT | CASSHAWDTGELFF
TRBJ2-6 | - | TRBV29-1 | - | TGCAGCGTTGAAGCACCATCTGGGGCCAACGTCCTGACTTTC | CSVEAPSGANVLTF
TRBJ1-6 | - | TRBV10-1 | - | TGCGCCAGCAGTGAAACCCTCGGTTCACCCCTCCACTTT | CASSETLGSPLHF
TRBJ2-2 | - | TRBV27 | - | TGTGCCAGCAGTTTGTTCAGGGCCACCGGGGAGCTGTTTTTT | CASSLFRATGELFF
TRBJ2-3 | TRBD2 | TRBV5-1 | - | TGCGCCAGCAGCTTGGAGGGACTAGCGGGAGGTCAAGATACGCAGTATTTT | CASSLEGLAGGQDTQYF
TRBJ2-1 | - | TRBV10-1 | - | TGCGCCAGCAGTGAGTATGCAGGGACCAATGAGCAGTTCTTC | CASSEYAGTNEQFF
TRBJ1-2 | TRBD1 | TRBV5-4 | - | TGTGCCAGCAGCTTGGTCGACAGGGCGAGGTATGGCTACACCTTC | CASSLVDRARYGYTF
TRBJ1-2 | TRBD1 | TRBV12-3/TRBV12-4 | - | TGTGCCAGCAGACAGGGGAACTATGGCTACACCTTC | CASRQGNYGYTF
TRBJ1-5 | - | TRBV3-1/TRBV3-2 | - | TGTGCCAGCAGCCAAGATCGAACGTCCCGGCTTTATCAGCCCCAGCATTTT | CASSQDRTSRLYQPQHF
TRBJ2-5 | - | TRBV3-1/TRBV3-2 | - | TGTGCCAGCAGCCAAAACACCCAAGAGACCCAGTACTTC | CASSQNTQETQYF
TRBJ2-3 | TRBD1 | TRBV7-6 | - | TGTGCCAGCAGCGCTAGACAGGGCTCTAGCACAGATACGCAGTATTTT | CASSARQGSSTDTQYF
TRBJ1-1 | - | TRBV30 | - | TGTGCCTGCCACTTTAGGGGGAGGATGAACACTGAAGCTTTCTTT | CACHFRGRMNTEAFF
TRBJ2-2 | - | TRBV29-1 | once | TGCAGCGTTGAAAGGCGTGACGCAGACACCGGGGAGCTGTTTTTT | CSVERRDADTGELFF
TRBJ2-3 | TRBD1 | TRBV5-4 | - | TGTGCCAGCAGTCAGGCTGGGTGGGACAGAACTAGCACAGATACGCAGTATTTT | CASSQAGWDRTSTDTQYF
TRBJ2-1 | - | TRBV4-3 | - | TGCGCCAGCAGCCAAGACCCATTTAGTTCCTACAATGAGCAGTTCTTC | CASSQDPFSSYNEQFF
TRBJ1-5 | - | TRBV3-1/TRBV3-2 | - | TGTGCCAGCAGCCAAGGTCGGACAGAGGCCTTAAGCAATCAGCCCCAGCATTTT | CASSQGRTEALSNQPQHF
TRBJ2-2 | TRBD2 | TRBV19 | - | TGTGCCAGCGGGCGGGAGACGAACACCGGGGAGCTGTTTTTT | CASGRETNTGELFF
TRBJ2-7 | TRBD2 | TRBV19 | medium-sized | TGTGCCAGTAGCGCCCCGGGACTAGCGGGGACCAACGAGCAGTACTTC | CASSAPGLAGTNEQYF
TRBJ2-2 | - | TRBV11-2 | - | TGTGCCAGCAGCCCGGACCGGAGGGCCGGGGAGCTGTTTTTT | CASSPDRRAGELFF
TRBJ1-5 | TRBD1 | TRBV2 | once | TGTGCCAGCAGGAGGGACAGCAACCATCAGCCCCAGCATTTT | CASRRDSNHQPQHF
TRBJ1-1 | TRBD1 | TRBV11-2 | - | TGTGCCGCAGGGCGGACAGGGGGCTGGAACACTGAAGCTTTCTTT | CAAGRTGGWNTEAFF
TRBJ1-6 | - | TRBV6-5 | - | TGTGCCTGCACCGGGTATAATTCACCCCTCCACTTT | CACTGYNSPLHF